Included here is one TCR beta chain sequence, with context. Its antigen is undetermined. The analysis combined second doses at about 4 or about 12 weeks. The CDR3 sequence is 12 residues long. The germline V gene encodes CDR1 MNHEY and CDR2 SVGAGI. The V gene lost 8 bases and the J gene lost 9 bases, with 16 bases spanning the gap. Only in-frame clones appear in the TCRdb table, and some are missing; sequencing was by immunoSEQ multiplex PCR. There are roughly 80,000 clones in the sample; just over 90% occur only once, and less than 6% lies in the top ten. This sample is drawn from a study of T cell responses to AZD1222 COVID-19 vaccine. Study conclusions and caveats: Repertoires were collected only later (after the peak T cell response had occurred). Baseline seropositives among AZD1222 recipients totaled only five or six. Donors in the cohort were predominantly white British and more often female, and clonal diversity was possibly underestimated.

The material was peripheral blood, obtained 28 days after the second AZD1222 dose. V usage is TRBV6-5 and J usage is TRBJ1-1, with D possibly matching TRBD1 (6 bases). This receptor was obtained from an adult who received the AZD1222 COVID-19 vaccine. The CDR3 DNA reads as TGTGCCAGCGCTGAAACAGGGTTTCAAGCTTTCTTT. Protein sequence: CASAETGFQAFF.